These 32 T cell receptor beta chains were sequenced from one sample in a study of cytomegalovirus exposure and HLA in healthy donors. The PCR used 60 Vbeta and 13 Jbeta primers. TCRdb's copy holds only in-frame clones and misses some; the assay was immunoSEQ multiplex PCR. Of 100,000 to 120,000 clones detected, 75% to 85% appear once; the ten largest clones hold roughly 6.1%. The sequencing sample was made of PBMCs. The source is a man younger than 35 in good health and CMV-seronegative.

The CDR3: CASSSENIQYF. The CDR3 nucleotides are TGTGCCAGCAGCTCGGAAAACATTCAGTACTTC. This chain links TRBV5-4 with TRBJ2-4, with no clear D. Trimming removed 3 bases from V and 5 bases from J, with 3 bases in between. Germline lookup yields CDR1 SGHNT and CDR2 YYREEE (reference sequence). This CDR3 is built from 11 residues.

This clone was observed a handful of times. This chain uses TRBV5-1 with TRBJ2-7; the D gene is possibly TRBD2 (5 bases). Germline assignment: CDR1 SGHRS and CDR2 YFSETQ. This CDR3 comprises 13 residues. V was cut by 0 bases and J by 2 bases, with 6 bases left in between. The CDR3: CASSLGGTYEQYF. For the CDR3, the DNA is TGCGCCAGCAGCTTGGGAGGGACCTACGAGCAGTACTTC.

The chain combines TRBV10-3 with TRBJ2-2; D is perhaps TRBD2 (5 bases). This CDR3 region has 15 residues. The V gene lost 10 bases and the J gene lost 0 bases, with 15 bases spanning the gap. Per germline, CDR1 ENHRY and CDR2 SYGVKD. CDR3 coding DNA: TGTGCCACCCAGCGGAATCCTACGAACACCGGGGAGCTGTTTTTT. Translating it yields CATQRNPTNTGELFF.

V usage is TRBV19 and J usage is TRBJ1-4; the match to TRBD1 covers 7 bases. Germline CDR1 LNHDA, CDR2 SQIVND (reference sequence). The V segment lost 7 bases and the J segment 7 bases; nucleotides outside the gene matches: 12. This CDR3 has 15 residues. CDR3 loop: CASTKRGQRAEKLFF. The CDR3 DNA sequence: TGTGCCAGTACAAAGAGGGGGCAGAGGGCTGAAAAACTGTTTTTT.

The chain carries TRBV4-3 and TRBJ2-7, with 9 bases that match TRBD2. The trim removed 0 bases at V and 2 bases at J, leaving 8 bases unmatched. The CDR3 is made up of 17 amino acids. Germline V lookup: CDR1 LGHNA, CDR2 YSLEER. CDR3 DNA: TGCGCCAGCAGCCAAGACTGGCTAGGCGGGAGGGCCTACGAGCAGTACTTC. Translating it yields CASSQDWLGGRAYEQYF.

This clone was recorded once. V is TRBV10-3 and J is TRBJ2-5; 9 bases are shared with TRBD1. V shed 6 bases, J shed 4 bases, and the junction held 6 bases outside the gene matches. CDR3 length equals 14 residues. CDR1 and CDR2 from the germline V gene are ENHRY and SYGVKD. For the CDR3, the DNA is TGTGCCATCAGAAGGGACAGGGCAAGAGAGACCCAGTACTTC. This gives the protein CAIRRDRARETQYF.

This clone has just a few counts. The V gene is TRBV12-5, the J gene TRBJ2-4; D might be TRBD2 (5 bases). Germline CDR1 reads LGHNT; CDR2 reads FRNRAP. With 4 bases removed from V and 5 bases from J, the gap between germline ends came to 9 bases. The CDR3 contains 13 residues. CDR3 in DNA: TGTGCTAGTGGTTCGGGAAACCAAAACATTCAGTACTTC. The encoded protein is CASGSGNQNIQYF. Filled out from reference TRBV12-5 and TRBJ2-4, the complete variable domain reads DARVTQTPRHKVTEMGQEVTMRCQPILGHNTVFWYRQTMMQGLELLAYFRNRAPLDDSGMPKDRFSAEMPDATLATLKIQPSEPRDSAVYFCASGSGNQNIQYFGAGTRLSVL.

Of note for this clone: An end of the junction does not agree with germline; a read error may underlie this. Other nucleotide sequences from this sample produce the same CDR3. The V call is TRBV19, the J call TRBJ1-4; TRBD1 matches at 10 bases. The CDR3 has 15 residues. Germline V gene sequence: CDR1 LNHDA, CDR2 SQIVND (reference sequence). The CDR3 DNA reads as TGTGCCAGCAGTAATCTCCGGGACAGGGGTGAAAAGCTGTTTTTT. Amino acids: CASSNLRDRGEKLFF.

This chain links TRBV29-1 with TRBJ1-1; possible D gene TRBD1, 5 bases. Germline V gene sequence: CDR1 SQVTM, CDR2 ANQGSEA. The V gene lost 3 bases and the J gene lost 0 bases, with 11 bases spanning the gap. The CDR3 loop spans 14 amino acids. CDR3 DNA: TGCAGCGTTGACAGGGCCAGCATGAACACTGAAGCTTTCTTT. Protein sequence: CSVDRASMNTEAFF. The full variable domain, with the rest looked up from reference TRBV29-1 and TRBJ1-1, is SAVISQKPSRDICQRGTSLTIQCQVDSQVTMMFWYRQQPGQSLTLIATANQGSEATYESGFVIDKFPISRPNLTFSTLTVSNMSPEDSSIYLCSVDRASMNTEAFFGQGTRLTVV.

The chain joins TRBV10-3 to TRBJ1-5; no clear D gene. Germline lookup yields CDR1 ENHRY and CDR2 SYGVKD. V shed 2 bases and J shed 5 bases, with 7 bases lying between them. The CDR3 is 13 amino acids. CDR3 sequence: CAISEEGYQPQHF. The CDR3 nucleotides are TGTGCCATCAGTGAGGAGGGATATCAGCCCCAGCATTTT.

This clone ranks as large. The V and J genes are TRBV2 and TRBJ1-1; D perhaps matches TRBD1 (5 bases). The CDR3 totals 14 residues. V was trimmed by 8 bases and J by 3 bases, leaving 16 bases between them. Per the germline V gene, CDR1 is SNHLY and CDR2 is FYNNEI. CDR3 sequence: CASGLDTWYTEAFF. The DNA of the CDR3 is TGTGCCAGCGGATTGGACACTTGGTACACTGAAGCTTTCTTT.

J is TRBJ2-3 and V is TRBV6-5; TRBD2 aligns across 7 bases. Germline V lookup: CDR1 MNHEY, CDR2 SVGAGI. J was trimmed by 1 base and V by 10 bases; bases with no gene match: 8. CDR3 size: 14 residues. The CDR3 DNA follows: TGTGCCACCACGGAGGCGGGAGGCACAGATACGCAGTATTTT. As protein: CATTEAGGTDTQYF.

This clone appeared a few times. The chain is built from TRBV6-5 and TRBJ2-7, with D possibly being TRBD1 (6 bases). CDR1 MNHEY and CDR2 SVGAGI come from the germline V gene. Trimming left V 2 bases short and J 7 bases short, with 15 bases between. The CDR3 totals 14 residues. CDR3 in amino acids: CASSYAGESKEQYF. For the CDR3, the DNA is TGTGCCAGCAGTTACGCAGGGGAATCCAAGGAGCAGTACTTC.

V usage is TRBV11-2 and J usage is TRBJ2-5; 9 bases match TRBD1. Trimming at V came to 5 bases and at J to 2 bases, leaving 3 bases not matched to a gene. CDR3 length: 14 residues. Germline-derived CDR1 and CDR2 are SGHAT and FQNNGV. DNA of the CDR3: TGTGCCAGCAGCCCCGGACAGGGGCAAGAGACCCAGTACTTC. Its protein product is CASSPGQGQETQYF.

CDR3: CASSLAAGGLYGYTF. CDR3 DNA sequence: TGTGCCAGCAGCTTGGCAGCAGGGGGCTTGTATGGCTACACCTTC. The rearrangement uses TRBV5-6 and TRBJ1-2; 8 nucleotides align to TRBD1. From germline, CDR1 is SGHDT and CDR2 YYEEEE. The junction had 6 bases not matched to a gene; V was cut back by 0 bases and J by 5 bases. The CDR3 is 15 amino acids. The full variable domain, rest sourced from reference TRBV5-6 and TRBJ1-2, is DAGVTQSPTHLIKTRGQQVTLRCSPKSGHDTVSWYQQALGQGPQFIFQYYEEEERQRGNFPDRFSGHQFPNYSSELNVNALLLGDSALYLCASSLAAGGLYGYTFGSGTRLTVV.

V is TRBV4-3 and J is TRBJ2-3, with 11 bases matching TRBD2. Germline trimming cut 0 bases from V and 1 base from J; bases unmatched to any gene: 0. This CDR3 region has 16 residues. Germline CDR1 and CDR2: LGHNA and YSLEER. Here the CDR3 DNA reads TGCGCCAGCAGCCAAGAACTAGCGGGGGGCACAGATACGCAGTATTTT. Amino acid sequence: CASSQELAGGTDTQYF.

V usage is TRBV27 and J usage is TRBJ2-3, with 11 bases that match TRBD2. Germline V gene lookup returns CDR1 MNHEY and CDR2 SMNVEV (reference sequence). The trim removed 5 bases at V and 4 bases at J, leaving 8 bases unmatched. The CDR3 extends over 16 amino acids. DNA of the CDR3: TGTGCCAGCAGTCCTACTAGCGGGAGTTCCCCAGATACGCAGTATTTT. This gives the protein CASSPTSGSSPDTQYF.

This clone occurred once. This chain links TRBV9 with TRBJ2-7; 9 nucleotides align to TRBD2. CDR1 SGDLS and CDR2 YYNGEE come from the germline V gene. J lost 7 bases, V lost 3 bases, and 11 bases had no gene match. CDR3 size: 15 residues. The CDR3 DNA reads as TGTGCCAGCAGCGGAGGCGGTAGCGGGAGCTTAGAGCAGTACTTC. It specifies CASSGGGSGSLEQYF.

This chain connects TRBV18 to TRBJ1-5; 9 bases are a match to TRBD1. V dropped 0 bases and J dropped 4; count of bases not matched to a gene: 4. This CDR3 spans 16 amino acids. The germline gives CDR1 KGHSH, CDR2 LQKENI. For the CDR3, the DNA is TGTGCCAGCTCACCACCCCCTGGGACAGGGAATCAGCCCCAGCATTTT. It specifies CASSPPPGTGNQPQHF.

This chain joins TRBV29-1 and TRBJ1-2; D is perhaps TRBD1 (5 bases). Trimming removed 2 bases at V and 3 bases at J, with 16 bases between. The CDR3 extends over 15 amino acids. Germline CDR1 reads SQVTM; CDR2 reads ANQGSEA. The CDR3 spells CSVERVGGAYYGYTF. The DNA for the CDR3 is TGCAGCGTTGAAAGGGTTGGAGGGGCGTACTATGGCTACACCTTC.

This chain uses TRBV5-5 with TRBJ1-1; unclear D gene. The ends were cut back, 3 bases at V and 0 bases at J, with 6 bases in the middle. Per the germline V gene, CDR1 is SGHKS and CDR2 is YYEKEE (reference sequence). The CDR3 is made up of 13 amino acids. CDR3 nucleotide sequence: TGTGCCAGCAGCTCTAAATTGAACACTGAAGCTTTCTTT. Translation: CASSSKLNTEAFF. Variable domain in full (rest from reference TRBV5-5 and TRBJ1-1): DAGVTQSPTHLIKTRGQQVTLRCSPISGHKSVSWYQQVLGQGPQFIFQYYEKEERGRGNFPDRFSARQFPNYSSELNVNALLLGDSALYLCASSSKLNTEAFFGQGTRLTVV.

The chain recombines TRBV6-5 with TRBJ2-5, with D possibly TRBD1 on 6 matching bases. Germline V CDR1 and CDR2: MNHEY, SVGAGI. Trimming removed 6 bases from V and 5 bases from J, with 16 bases in between. The CDR3 totals 14 residues. CDR3 residues: CASRRRGGKETQYF. The CDR3 DNA reads TGTGCCAGCAGGCGGAGAGGGGGTAAGGAGACCCAGTACTTC.

In this sample, this clone turned up a few times. V usage is TRBV30 and J usage is TRBJ1-1, with D perhaps matching TRBD1 (6 bases). The CDR3 is made up of 13 amino acids. Germline assignment: CDR1 GTSNPN and CDR2 SVGIG (reference sequence). Between the trimmed V and J ends, which lost 5 bases and 8 bases, there was a span of 18 bases. The CDR3 is CAWATGITSEAFF. The CDR3 coding sequence is TGTGCCTGGGCTACAGGGATAACTTCCGAAGCTTTCTTT.

V usage is TRBV6-1 and J usage is TRBJ1-5, with D possibly being TRBD1 (5 bases). The V gene's germline CDR1 is MNHNS and CDR2 SASEGT. V dropped 6 bases and J dropped 6 bases, with 18 bases sitting between them. This CDR3 spans 15 amino acids. The DNA of the CDR3 is TGTGCCAGCAGGACCATCCTGCAGGGTCCTCAGCCCCAGCATTTT. Amino acid sequence: CASRTILQGPQPQHF.

The chain combines TRBV28 with TRBJ1-5; a possible D gene is TRBD1 (6 bases). From germline, CDR1 is MDHEN and CDR2 SYDVKM. There are 15 residues in the CDR3. The CDR3 loop is CAWSGQQFSNQPQHF. CDR3 bases: TGTGCGTGGTCCGGACAGCAATTTAGCAATCAGCCCCAGCATTTT.

The chain couples TRBV28 to TRBJ1-1, with unresolved D. In germline, CDR1 is MDHEN, CDR2 SYDVKM. This CDR3 is 13 amino acids long. V was pared by 9 bases and J by 2 bases, with 13 bases between. The CDR3, as DNA: TGTGCCAGTGGGCTATTAGGTAACACTGAAGCTTTCTTT. This codes for CASGLLGNTEAFF.

This chain uses TRBV25-1 with TRBJ2-1, with 12 bases lining up with TRBD2. V lost 6 bases and J lost 5; bases outside the gene matches: 5. Germline assignment: CDR1 MGHDK and CDR2 SYGVNS. The CDR3 has 15 amino acids. The CDR3 DNA reads as TGTGCCAGCAGACTAGCGGGAGGACCTCACAATGAGCAGTTCTTC. Its protein is CASRLAGGPHNEQFF.

The CDR3 coding sequence is TGTGCCAGCAGCTTGCTAGACAGGAACACTGAAGCTTTCTTT. It yields the protein CASSLLDRNTEAFF. J is TRBJ1-1 and V is TRBV5-4; a weak D match, TRBD1 (5 bases). Between the trimmed V and J ends, which lost 1 base and 1 base, there was a span of 8 bases. The CDR3 covers 14 residues. The germline gives CDR1 SGHNT, CDR2 YYREEE (reference sequence).

This clone was seen just once. The rearrangement links TRBV18 to TRBJ2-5, with 10 bases that match TRBD2. This CDR3 contains 15 residues. V was pared by 2 bases and J by 4 bases, with 4 bases of the junction left unmatched. Germline CDR1 is KGHSH and CDR2 is LQKENI. Here the CDR3 DNA reads TGTGCCAGCTCACCATACAGCGGGAGGGCAGAGACCCAGTACTTC. The encoded protein is CASSPYSGRAETQYF.

The chain recombines TRBV6-6 with TRBJ1-2; unclear D gene. Germline V gives CDR1 MNHNY, CDR2 SVGAGI (reference sequence). Trimming left V 8 bases short and J 8 bases short, with 9 bases between. There are 10 residues in the CDR3. The CDR3 spells CASVGLGYTF. In DNA form, the CDR3 reads TGTGCCAGCGTCGGGTTGGGCTACACCTTC.

This rearrangement joins TRBV7-2 to TRBJ1-1, with D possibly matching TRBD1 (5 bases). The CDR3 extends over 15 amino acids. From germline, CDR1 is SGHTA and CDR2 FQGNSA. V lost 5 bases, J lost 4 bases, and 17 bases lay in between. This CDR3 reads CASSLGWQGGTEAFF. CDR3 DNA: TGTGCCAGCAGCCTGGGGTGGCAGGGCGGCACTGAAGCTTTCTTT.

This chain links TRBV4-2 with TRBJ2-1; D might be TRBD2 (6 bases). The CDR3 spans 16 residues. V was shortened by 1 base and J by 5 bases, with 15 bases between the two germline ends. Looked up from germline, CDR1 is LGHNA and CDR2 is YNFKEQ. CDR3: CASSQGTGSYDNEQFF. CDR3 nucleotide sequence: TGTGCCAGCAGCCAAGGAACCGGGAGCTATGACAATGAGCAGTTCTTC.